This TCR beta chain was recorded in a study of T cells in pancreatic ductal adenocarcinoma. Regarding the study as a whole: Enrichment of CD45RO+ effector over naive T cells in tumors may bias clonality. No significant tumor-blood clonality difference; means were about 0.1 and 0.065. Compared with tumor, blood showed more total productive templates and 6.5 to 10-fold more clonotypes.

Trimming pared 2 bases from V and 3 bases from J, leaving 11 bases between. This CDR3 comprises 14 residues. Per germline, CDR1 MNHEY and CDR2 SVGAGI. Selected pancreatic ductal adenocarcinoma patients had undergone surgery without neoadjuvant therapy. Measured with immunoSEQ multiplex PCR; TCRdb has only the in-frame clones, and not every one. The sample includes around 100,000 clones, roughly 96% seen only once; the top ten take 3.1%. With respect to this clone: Its antigen is not known.

The clonotype comes from a human donor with pancreatic ductal adenocarcinoma. The chain joins TRBV6-5 to TRBJ2-7; D ambiguous. Sequencing input: PBMCs. CDR3 sequence reads: CASSYGLKNYEQYF. For the CDR3, the DNA is TGTGCCAGCAGTTACGGGCTGAAGAACTACGAGCAGTACTTC.